A selection of T cell receptor beta chains follows, all from one sample in a study of cytomegalovirus exposure and HLA in healthy donors. Sequencing used immunoSEQ multiplex PCR; TCRdb keeps in-frame clones, though not all of them. The data show fewer than 300,000 clones, just over 85% seen once. Material: PBMCs. Every receptor here comes from a man between 40 and 49 years old in good health and CMV-seropositive. Both conserved end residues are part of each CDR3. D genes are given only for firm matches. Clone size is shown for a subset of rows, as once, few, many or a class of expanded clone.

.	TRBD2	TRBV10-1	16	TRBJ2-1	TGCGCCAGCAGTGAGTCCCTAGCGGTCTCCTACAATGAGCAGTTCTTC	CASSESLAVSYNEQFF
.	.	TRBV14	13	TRBJ1-1	TGTGCCAGCAGCCTGACAGTTAACACTGAAGCTTTCTTT	CASSLTVNTEAFF
few	.	TRBV5-1	17	TRBJ2-7	TGCGCCAGCAGCCTCTCTCAATCCAGGGGGGAGTCCTACGAGCAGTACTTC	CASSLSQSRGESYEQYF
once	.	TRBV28	15	TRBJ1-3	TGTGCCAGCAGCACCTCGGGGGGGGTAGGAAACACCATATATTTT	CASSTSGGVGNTIYF
.	TRBD2	TRBV7-9	15	TRBJ2-1	TGTGCCAGCAGCCGCTCTAGCGGGAGGCTGGGTGAGCAGTTCTTC	CASSRSSGRLGEQFF
once	.	TRBV4-1	16	TRBJ2-1	TGCGCCAGCAGCCAAGAAAAAGGGGCGCCACACAATGAGCAGTTCTTC	CASSQEKGAPHNEQFF
.	TRBD1	TRBV14	15	TRBJ2-1	TGTGCCAGCAGCCTCGGGACAGGGACCTACAATGAGCAGTTCTTC	CASSLGTGTYNEQFF
.	.	TRBV29-1	17	TRBJ1-1	TGCAGCGTGTCCAGAAGTAGGAGACGGCATACGAACACTGAAGCTTTCTTT	CSVSRSRRRHTNTEAFF
.	.	TRBV28	14	TRBJ2-7	TGTGCCAGCAGTTTACGGTGGGCCAACGACGAGCAGTACTTC	CASSLRWANDEQYF
.	TRBD1	TRBV28	16	TRBJ1-2	TGTGCCAGCAGTCCGAGACAGGGGGCAGTTAACTATGGCTACACCTTC	CASSPRQGAVNYGYTF
.	TRBD1	TRBV11-2	15	TRBJ2-1	TGTGCCAGCAGCCGGGGACAGGGGATATACAATGAGCAGTTCTTC	CASSRGQGIYNEQFF
.	.	TRBV11-1	16	TRBJ2-1	TGTGCCAGCAGCTTAGGGGGGCCAGTCTCCTACAATGAGCAGTTCTTC	CASSLGGPVSYNEQFF
.	TRBD1	TRBV25-1	15	TRBJ2-7	TGTGCCAGCAGTGAATTCCGGACAGGGTCCTACGAGCAGTACTTC	CASSEFRTGSYEQYF
.	TRBD1	TRBV2	13	TRBJ1-2	TGTGCCAGCAGAGGGACAGGAGGCTATGGCTACACCTTC	CASRGTGGYGYTF
.	.	TRBV27	15	TRBJ2-1	TGTGCCAGCAGTTCATTCGGGACTCGTTACAATGAGCAGTTCTTC	CASSSFGTRYNEQFF
.	TRBD1	TRBV7-2	16	TRBJ2-7	TGTGCCAGCAGCGATGTCATGGACAGGGGCTACTACGAGCAGTACTTC	CASSDVMDRGYYEQYF
.	TRBD1	TRBV28	16	TRBJ2-3	TGTGCCAGCTCGGGTAGGGACAGAGGGGACACAGATACGCAGTATTTT	CASSGRDRGDTDTQYF
.	TRBD2	TRBV9	16	TRBJ2-7	TGTGCCAGCAGCGCAGGGACGTCCGGCGGGGGGCGCGAGCAGTACTTC	CASSAGTSGGGREQYF
.	.	TRBV19	12	TRBJ1-2	TGTGCCAGTAGGGAGGGCTCCTATGGCTACACCTTC	CASREGSYGYTF
few	.	TRBV19	17	TRBJ1-4	TGTGCCAGTAGTACGCCGTACAGGGCTGCAACTAATGAAAAACTGTTTTTT	CASSTPYRAATNEKLFF
.	.	TRBV6-5	12	TRBJ2-7	TGTGCCAGCTACGGGAGACCCGACGAGCAGTACTTC	CASYGRPDEQYF
.	TRBD2	TRBV15	17	TRBJ2-5	TGTGCCACCAGCAGGAGGGTATTAGCGGGAGGAGGAGAGACCCAGTACTTC	CATSRRVLAGGGETQYF
.	.	TRBV7-6	16	TRBJ2-7	TGTGCCAGCAGCTTAGAACAGGGTTCCCTCCCCTACGAGCAGTACTTC	CASSLEQGSLPYEQYF
.	TRBD2	TRBV6-1	17	TRBJ2-7	TGTGCCAGCAGTGAACAACCAGCGGGAGCCCAAGGAGACGAGCAGTACTTC	CASSEQPAGAQGDEQYF
.	.	TRBV5-4	13	TRBJ2-7	TGTGCCAGCAGCTTAGTACTCTCCCACGAGCAGTACTTC	CASSLVLSHEQYF
few	.	TRBV7-3	15	TRBJ2-3	TGTGCCAGCAGCTTTGAGGCGGGAAGGGGAGATACGCAGTATTTT	CASSFEAGRGDTQYF
.	TRBD2	TRBV11-2	15	TRBJ2-5	TGTGCCAGCAGCTCGGGACTAGCGGGAGGTGGGACCCAGTACTTC	CASSSGLAGGGTQYF
.	TRBD2	TRBV4-2	16	TRBJ2-1	TGTGCCAGCAGCCATACCCAAGCGGGAGTAAAGAATGAGCAGTTCTTC	CASSHTQAGVKNEQFF
once	TRBD2	TRBV6-5	14	TRBJ2-6	TGTGCCTTAGGGGAGGGGCCACAGGCCAACGTCCTGACTTTC	CALGEGPQANVLTF
once	.	TRBV18	16	TRBJ2-7	TGTGCCAGCTCACCGACGGGGGTTGGGGCAGACTACGAGCAGTACTTC	CASSPTGVGADYEQYF
.	TRBD1	TRBV7-9	17	TRBJ1-1	TGTTCCAGCAGCCCCGGGACAGGGATTCTTGGTTTCTCTGAAGCTTTCTTT	CSSSPGTGILGFSEAFF
.	TRBD1	TRBV28	16	TRBJ1-5	TGTGCCAGCAGTTTGTTGACAGGGGATAGCAATCAGCCCCAGCATTTT	CASSLLTGDSNQPQHF
.	TRBD2	TRBV5-1	16	TRBJ2-1	TGCGCCAGCAGTTTTCAGCGGGAGGGCCTAAATAATGAGCAGTTCTTC	CASSFQREGLNNEQFF
.	TRBD2	TRBV6-5	16	TRBJ2-7	TGTGCCAGCAGTTATTCGGTAGCGGGAGACTCACTCGAGCAGTACTTC	CASSYSVAGDSLEQYF
.	.	TRBV7-7	13	TRBJ2-1	TGTGCTAGCAGCGCAGGGGGAGGCAATGAGCAGTTCTTC	CASSAGGGNEQFF
.	TRBD2	TRBV5-1	15	TRBJ2-1	TGCGCCAGCGGTACTAGCGGGAACTCCTACAATGAGCAGTTCTTC	CASGTSGNSYNEQFF
.	TRBD1	TRBV5-8	16	TRBJ2-4	TGTGCCAGCAGCTTGGGTTATGGGGACAGGGGAAACATTCAGTACTTC	CASSLGYGDRGNIQYF
.	.	TRBV6-5	15	TRBJ1-5	TGTGCCAGCAGTTTGCGGTGGCAGAGCAATCAGCCCCAGCATTTT	CASSLRWQSNQPQHF
.	.	TRBV11-2	14	TRBJ2-7	TGTGCCAGCGCCTACCGAAGGAGCTCCTACGAGCAGTACTTC	CASAYRRSSYEQYF
.	TRBD1	TRBV15	15	TRBJ1-4	TGTGCCACCAGCGTCCCCGGGACAGGGAATGAAAAACTGTTTTTT	CATSVPGTGNEKLFF
.	TRBD2	TRBV10-3	16	TRBJ2-7	TGTGCCATCAGTGACGTGTCGGGAGGCAGCCTTTTCGAGCAGTACTTC	CAISDVSGGSLFEQYF
few	.	TRBV6-5	13	TRBJ1-1	TGTGCCAGCAGCAAACAGGGCCACACTGAAGCTTTCTTT	CASSKQGHTEAFF
.	.	TRBV7-9	14	TRBJ2-3	TGTTCCAGCCACTTCAGGGTTAGCACAGATACGCAGTATTTT	CSSHFRVSTDTQYF
once	.	TRBV9	14	TRBJ1-5	TGTGCCAGCAGCGCATCCGGGGGGAATCAGCCCCAGCATTTT	CASSASGGNQPQHF
once	TRBD1	TRBV28	13	TRBJ2-7	TGTGCCAGCAGTACAGGGGGAGTCGACGAGCAGTACTTC	CASSTGGVDEQYF
few	TRBD2	TRBV28	13	TRBJ2-1	TGTGCCAGCAGCCCTAGGGGAGCGGGAGAGAGGTTCTTC	CASSPRGAGERFF
.	.	TRBV5-6	14	TRBJ2-4	TGTGCCAGCAGCTTGGGGCAGGGGAAAAACATTCAGTACTTC	CASSLGQGKNIQYF
once	.	TRBV7-2	16	TRBJ1-5	TGTGCCAGCAGCTTAGGCGTAGTGAGTAGCAATCAGCCCCAGCATTTT	CASSLGVVSSNQPQHF